A single sample is the source of the 7 T cell receptor beta chains below, sequenced in a study of blood T cell repertoires in COVID-19. Profiling relied on immunoSEQ multiplex PCR, and the TCRdb table lists in-frame clones only, not all of them. This table has roughly 280,000 clones, roughly 90% appearing once. The specimen was peripheral blood. These receptors came from a man aged 30 to 39 with active or convalescent COVID-19.

This sequence joins TRBV6-5 and TRBJ2-7, with D possibly matching TRBD2 (6 bases). CDR3 length: 13 residues. V was pared by 7 bases and J by 2 bases, with 12 bases between. Germline V gives CDR1 MNHEY, CDR2 SVGAGI. The CDR3 here is CASMAGSPYEQYF. CDR3 sequence (DNA): TGTGCCAGCATGGCGGGATCCCCCTACGAGCAGTACTTC.

With respect to this clone: Other nucleotide sequences from this sample produce the same CDR3. This chain links TRBV4-1 with TRBJ1-2; tentative D call: TRBD1 (6 bases). V was clipped by 1 base and J by 5 bases, with 8 bases between them. This CDR3 comprises 13 residues. CDR1 is MGHRA and CDR2 is YSYEKL in the germline V gene. This CDR3 is CASSQGTAYGYTF. CDR3 DNA sequence: TGCGCCAGCAGCCAAGGGACAGCTTATGGCTACACCTTC.

This clone came up a few times. The gene calls are TRBV11-2 and TRBJ2-3, with 11 bases identical to TRBD2. Losses at the gene ends were 6 bases for V and 4 bases for J; bases not matched to a gene: 9. The germline V gene has CDR1 SGHAT and CDR2 FQNNGV. The CDR3 is made up of 16 amino acids. CDR3 region: CASRRGTSGVPDTQYF. The CDR3 DNA reads as TGTGCCAGCAGGCGCGGGACTAGCGGAGTCCCAGATACGCAGTATTTT. The full variable domain, completed using reference TRBV11-2 and TRBJ2-3, is EAGVAQSPRYKIIEKRQSVAFWCNPISGHATLYWYQQILGQGPKLLIQFQNNGVVDDSQLPKDRFSAERLKGVDSTLKIQPAKLEDSAVYLCASRRGTSGVPDTQYFGPGTRLTVL.

The chain couples TRBV18 to TRBJ2-1; TRBD2 matches 13 bases. The CDR3 is 17 residues long. The V segment lost 3 bases and the J segment 3 bases; nucleotides outside the gene matches: 5. The V gene's germline CDR1 is KGHSH and CDR2 LQKENI. The CDR3 sequence: CASSPGLAGDYYNEQFF. The DNA of the CDR3 is TGTGCCAGCTCACCTGGACTAGCGGGGGATTACTACAATGAGCAGTTCTTC.

The rearrangement uses TRBV6-5 and TRBJ1-2; 7 nucleotides agree with TRBD1. This CDR3 has 15 residues. Germline CDR1 reads MNHEY; CDR2 reads SVGAGI. The V segment lost 2 bases and the J segment 4 bases; nucleotides outside the gene matches: 7. For the CDR3, the DNA is TGTGCCAGCAGTTACGCCTTTAAGGGGGCCTATGGCTACACCTTC. It specifies CASSYAFKGAYGYTF.

CDR3: CASSATGVNYGYTF. In nucleotides, the CDR3 is TGTGCCAGCAGCGCGACAGGGGTTAACTATGGCTACACCTTC. The rearrangement uses TRBV9 and TRBJ1-2, with TRBD1 matching over 8 bases. The V and J ends lost 3 bases and 1 base, in that order; junction bases with no gene match: 2. CDR1 SGDLS and CDR2 YYNGEE come from the germline V gene. This CDR3 comprises 14 residues.

The chain links TRBV5-1 to TRBJ1-3, with D perhaps TRBD1 (5 bases). V shed 0 bases and J shed 5 bases, with 9 bases lying between them. CDR1 SGHRS and CDR2 YFSETQ come from the germline V gene. This CDR3 spans 14 amino acids. CDR3 residues: CASSLDDSRNTIYF. The CDR3 DNA reads TGCGCCAGCAGCTTGGATGACAGCCGAAACACCATATATTTT.